The present T cell receptor (beta chain) was sequenced within a study of T cells in Graves' hyperthyroidism and ophthalmopathy. TCR beta CDR3 regions were amplified from RNA transcripts. The HTBI primer set served for first-round RT-PCR of the TCR CDR3. TCRdb processed the multiplex PCR reads anew with MiXCR; each CDR3 protein has one entry. Of around 280,000 distinct CDR3 sequences in the sample, approximately 12% were seen once. Diagnosis relied on clinical symptoms, serum thyroxine and TRAb, thyroid ultrasound and orbital computed tomography. Fresh peripheral blood, around 9.5 ml, yielded the PBMCs. This clonotype appeared many times. The antigen remains unidentified. Trimming shortened V by 4 bases and J by 5 bases, and 18 bases separated the two germline ends. The CDR3 is 15 amino acids. Germline assignment: CDR1 KGHSH and CDR2 LQKENI. Points from the study as a whole: Among clonotypes expanded in thyroid above 0.001, most were also found in blood.

The receptor's source is a woman under 40 with Graves' hyperthyroidism that later progressed to Graves' ophthalmopathy. Sequenced sample: blood. The chain recombines TRBV18 with TRBJ2-7; tentatively, D is TRBD1 (6 bases). The CDR3 sequence: CASSRLRGKRDEQYF. CDR3 nucleotides: TGTGCCAGCTCACGCTTGAGGGGGAAGAGGGACGAGCAGTACTTC.